The rows below give T cell receptor beta chains drawn from one sample of a study of OX40 agonist ivuxolimab in advanced cancers. TCRdb's copy holds only in-frame clones and misses some; the assay was immunoSEQ multiplex PCR. The repertoire includes some 54,000 clones, under 85% of them detected once, and 6.3% sits in the top ten. The sequences come from CD4+ or CD8+ T cells sorted from blood, collected in a trial of the OX40 agonist ivuxolimab. The receptors were sampled from an adult with an advanced solid tumor such as melanoma, head and neck, liver or kidney cancer. Both conserved end residues are part of each CDR3. D genes are given only for firm matches. Some rows have no size entry. The others give once, few or many, or a class for an expanded clone.

CDR3 protein	CDR3 DNA	J gene	V gene	D gene	clone size
CASSAGAIPYEQYF	TGTGCCAGCAGTGCGGGGGCCATCCCCTACGAGCAGTACTTC	TRBJ2-7	TRBV6-1	NA	few
CASSPRGQGAGSPLHF	TGTGCCAGCTCACCACGAGGTCAGGGGGCTGGTTCACCCCTCCACTTT	TRBJ1-6	TRBV18	TRBD1	few
CASSPGQGGTEAFF	TGTGCCAGCAGCCCGGGACAGGGTGGGACTGAAGCTTTCTTT	TRBJ1-1	TRBV7-9	TRBD1	NA
CASSYQHGYGYTF	TGTGCCAGCAGTTACCAGCATGGGTATGGCTACACCTTC	TRBJ1-2	TRBV9	NA	NA
CAWTGGTYEQYF	TGTGCCTGGACAGGGGGGACCTACGAGCAGTACTTC	TRBJ2-7	TRBV30	NA	NA
CASSLSFEQYF	TGTGCCAGCAGCTTATCATTCGAGCAGTACTTC	TRBJ2-7	TRBV7-2	NA	NA
CASSPGTGLWMEQYF	TGTGCCAGCAGCCCAGGGACAGGCCTTTGGATGGAGCAGTACTTC	TRBJ2-7	TRBV5-4	TRBD1	NA
CASSETPGRAGNYGYTF	TGTGCCAGCAGTGAAACCCCGGGCAGGGCCGGCAACTATGGCTACACCTTC	TRBJ1-2	TRBV28	NA	NA
CAISEFPTGSSNQPQHF	TGTGCCATCAGTGAGTTCCCGACAGGGTCTAGCAATCAGCCCCAGCATTTT	TRBJ1-5	TRBV10-3	TRBD1	NA
CASSLQGRYNSPLHF	TGTGCCAGCAGCTTACAGGGTCGCTATAATTCACCCCTCCACTTT	TRBJ1-6	TRBV7-9	NA	NA
CASSPVGRRNTEAFF	TGTGCCAGCAGCCCGGTCGGCAGGAGGAACACTGAAGCTTTCTTT	TRBJ1-1	TRBV7-2	NA	NA
CASSLVTSIDTQYF	TGCGCCAGCAGCTTGGTCACTAGCATAGATACGCAGTATTTT	TRBJ2-3	TRBV5-1	NA	NA
CASSVNPGGGDTQYF	TGTGCCAGCAGCGTAAACCCCGGGGGTGGAGATACGCAGTATTTT	TRBJ2-3	TRBV9	NA	NA
CASSLIRQETQYF	TGTGCCAGCAGCTTAATAAGGCAAGAGACCCAGTACTTC	TRBJ2-5	TRBV7-3	NA	medium-sized
CASSYTWYNEQFF	TGTGCCAGCAGCTATACGTGGTACAATGAGCAGTTCTTC	TRBJ2-1	TRBV11-2	NA	NA
CASRTGQNTGELFF	TGTGCCAGCAGGACGGGACAGAACACCGGGGAGCTGTTTTTT	TRBJ2-2	TRBV6-6	NA	once
CASSTGGTEAFF	TGTGCCAGCAGTACAGGGGGGACTGAAGCTTTCTTT	TRBJ1-1	TRBV27	TRBD1	NA
CASSLAWQGETQYF	TGTGCCAGCAGCTTAGCGTGGCAGGGGGAGACCCAGTACTTC	TRBJ2-5	TRBV11-1	NA	NA
CASSLDRRVDTEAFF	TGTGCCAGCAGCTTGGACAGGAGGGTGGACACTGAAGCTTTCTTT	TRBJ1-1	TRBV5-6	NA	NA
CASSWGGGGYGYTF	TGTGCCAGCAGCTGGGGCGGTGGAGGCTATGGCTACACCTTC	TRBJ1-2	TRBV7-3	NA	NA
CASSKHTEAFF	TGTGCCAGTAGTAAACACACTGAAGCTTTCTTT	TRBJ1-1	TRBV19	NA	NA
CASSPGGRYNSPLHF	TGTGCCAGCAGTCCAGGGGGCCGCTATAATTCACCCCTCCACTTT	TRBJ1-6	TRBV7-9	TRBD1	NA
CASSFGTSGRDEQYF	TGTGCCAGCAGCTTCGGGACTAGCGGGAGGGACGAGCAGTACTTC	TRBJ2-7	TRBV7-3	TRBD2	once
CASSAQGVNYGYTF	TGTGCCAGCAGTGCCCAGGGAGTCAACTATGGCTACACCTTC	TRBJ1-2	TRBV28	NA	NA
CASSLGPNYGYTF	TGTGCCAGCAGCTTGGGTCCTAACTATGGCTACACCTTC	TRBJ1-2	TRBV7-8	NA	NA
CASSHPGTSGFLSSYNEQFF	TGTGCCAGCAGCCACCCCGGGACTAGCGGCTTCCTTAGCTCCTACAATGAGCAGTTCTTC	TRBJ2-1	TRBV9	TRBD2	NA
CASSPWDRASGNTIYF	TGTGCCAGCTCACCCTGGGACAGGGCCTCTGGAAACACCATATATTTT	TRBJ1-3	TRBV18	TRBD1	NA
CAISESSGFWTSGKETQYF	TGTGCCATCAGTGAGTCCTCCGGATTTTGGACTAGCGGCAAAGAGACCCAGTACTTC	TRBJ2-5	TRBV10-3	TRBD2	NA
CSVGGGREDTQYF	TGCAGCGTAGGCGGAGGACGGGAAGATACGCAGTATTTT	TRBJ2-3	TRBV29-1	NA	NA
CASSRWGGKNIQYF	TGTGCCAGCAGCCGATGGGGCGGCAAAAACATTCAGTACTTC	TRBJ2-4	TRBV7-6	NA	NA
CASSRGTAVNSPLHF	TGTGCCAGTTCAAGGGGGACAGCAGTTAATTCACCCCTCCACTTT	TRBJ1-6	TRBV5-5	TRBD1	NA
CASSLRGATEAFF	TGCGCCAGCAGCCTCCGGGGGGCCACTGAAGCTTTCTTT	TRBJ1-1	TRBV4-1	NA	NA
CSAWNQETQYF	TGCAGTGCCTGGAACCAAGAGACCCAGTACTTC	TRBJ2-5	TRBV20-1	NA	NA
CASSLQAVRTEAFF	TGTGCCAGCAGCTTGCAGGCGGTCCGAACTGAAGCTTTCTTT	TRBJ1-1	TRBV11-2	NA	few
CASRSGQGGEQYF	TGTGCCAGCAGGTCGGGACAGGGGGGCGAGCAGTACTTC	TRBJ2-7	TRBV28	TRBD1	few
CASSIEVAQTGRDYEQYF	TGTGCCAGTAGTATAGAAGTCGCCCAGACAGGCAGGGACTACGAGCAGTACTTC	TRBJ2-7	TRBV19	NA	NA
CDPVEQYF	TGCGACCCGGTCGAGCAGTACTTC	TRBJ2-7	TRBV10-2	NA	NA
CASSTPDSRYGYTF	TGTGCCAGCAGCACCCCGGACAGTCGTTATGGCTACACCTTC	TRBJ1-2	TRBV7-3	NA	NA
CASSLDSGSGANVLTF	TGCGCCAGCAGCTTGGACAGTGGCTCTGGGGCCAACGTCCTGACTTTC	TRBJ2-6	TRBV5-1	NA	NA
CASSLLSGTEAFF	TGTGCCAGCAGCCTGTTATCGGGGACTGAAGCTTTCTTT	TRBJ1-1	TRBV11-3	NA	NA
CASSSRNTIYF	TGTGCCAGCAGTTCACGGAACACCATATATTTT	TRBJ1-3	TRBV28	NA	NA
CAISESISGQGNQPQHF	TGTGCCATCAGTGAGTCGATTTCGGGGCAGGGCAATCAGCCCCAGCATTTT	TRBJ1-5	TRBV10-3	NA	NA
CASSFPDRGRHDYGYTF	TGTGCCAGCAGCTTCCCGGACAGGGGGCGTCACGACTATGGCTACACCTTC	TRBJ1-2	TRBV7-2	TRBD1	NA
CASLLYGYTF	TGTGCCAGCCTCCTTTATGGCTACACCTTC	TRBJ1-2	TRBV6-1	NA	NA
CASSPGTGDTIYF	TGTGCCAGCAGCCCCGGGACAGGGGACACCATATATTTT	TRBJ1-3	TRBV7-9	TRBD1	NA
CASSLPQGIKEQYF	TGTGCCAGCAGCTTACCACAGGGAATAAAGGAGCAGTACTTC	TRBJ2-7	TRBV7-8	NA	NA
CASSSWGYETQYF	TGTGCCAGCAGCTCCTGGGGGTACGAGACCCAGTACTTC	TRBJ2-5	TRBV11-3	NA	NA
CASSMGHTQYF	TGTGCCAGTAGTATGGGGCATACGCAGTATTTT	TRBJ2-3	TRBV19	NA	few
CASSPTRGPTGELFF	TGTGCCAGCAGTCCCACCCGGGGCCCCACCGGGGAGCTGTTTTTT	TRBJ2-2	TRBV5-4	NA	NA
CASSLTGTPYEQYF	TGTGCCAGCAGTTTAACAGGGACCCCCTACGAGCAGTACTTC	TRBJ2-7	TRBV27	NA	NA
CASSRSRGNQPQHF	TGTGCCAGCAGCAGGTCACGGGGGAATCAGCCCCAGCATTTT	TRBJ1-5	TRBV2	NA	few
CASSYLTGGSLNSPLHF	TGTGCCAGCAGCTACCTAACAGGGGGAAGTTTAAATTCACCCCTCCACTTT	TRBJ1-6	TRBV5-4	TRBD1	NA